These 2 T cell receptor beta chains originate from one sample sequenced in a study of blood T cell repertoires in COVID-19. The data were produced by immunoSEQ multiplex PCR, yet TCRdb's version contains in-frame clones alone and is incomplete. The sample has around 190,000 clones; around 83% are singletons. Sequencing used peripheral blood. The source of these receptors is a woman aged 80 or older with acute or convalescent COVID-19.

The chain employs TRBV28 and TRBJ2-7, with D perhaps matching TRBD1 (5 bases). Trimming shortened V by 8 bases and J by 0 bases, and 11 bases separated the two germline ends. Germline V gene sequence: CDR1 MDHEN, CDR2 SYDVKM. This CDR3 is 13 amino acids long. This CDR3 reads CASAMDTSYEQYF. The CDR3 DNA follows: TGTGCCAGCGCCATGGACACCTCCTACGAGCAGTACTTC.

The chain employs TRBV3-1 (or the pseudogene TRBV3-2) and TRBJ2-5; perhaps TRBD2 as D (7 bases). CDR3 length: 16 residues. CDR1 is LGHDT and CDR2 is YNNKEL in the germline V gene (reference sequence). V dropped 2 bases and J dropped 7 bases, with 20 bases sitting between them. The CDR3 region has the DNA TGTGCCAGCAGCCAACCCCAGCGGGCGAGGGGGGGGACCCAGTACTTC. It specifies CASSQPQRARGGTQYF.